The T cell receptor (beta chain) described here comes from a study of OX40 agonist ivuxolimab in advanced cancers. Study details: Earlier anti-PD-1, anti-PD-L1 or anti-CTLA-4 therapy was permitted; about 44% had received some.

The V gene end was trimmed by 10 bases and the J gene end by 7 bases; junction bases not matched to a gene: 14. The CDR3 has 14 residues. Looked up from germline, CDR1 is MNHNS and CDR2 is SASEGT. The table came from immunoSEQ multiplex PCR; TCRdb's copy has only in-frame clones and leaves some out. In the table there are just over 30,000 clones, more than 70% of which are singletons. The chain links TRBV6-1 to TRBJ2-7; 9 nucleotides line up with TRBD2. The sample here was CD4+ or CD8+ T cells sorted from blood, taken in a trial of the OX40 agonist ivuxolimab. The sequence was collected from an adult with an advanced solid tumor such as melanoma, head and neck, liver or kidney cancer. The CDR3 DNA reads TGTGCCACCCAAGCGGCGGGAGGGCCGAGGGAGCAGTACTTC. Its translation: CATQAAGGPREQYF.